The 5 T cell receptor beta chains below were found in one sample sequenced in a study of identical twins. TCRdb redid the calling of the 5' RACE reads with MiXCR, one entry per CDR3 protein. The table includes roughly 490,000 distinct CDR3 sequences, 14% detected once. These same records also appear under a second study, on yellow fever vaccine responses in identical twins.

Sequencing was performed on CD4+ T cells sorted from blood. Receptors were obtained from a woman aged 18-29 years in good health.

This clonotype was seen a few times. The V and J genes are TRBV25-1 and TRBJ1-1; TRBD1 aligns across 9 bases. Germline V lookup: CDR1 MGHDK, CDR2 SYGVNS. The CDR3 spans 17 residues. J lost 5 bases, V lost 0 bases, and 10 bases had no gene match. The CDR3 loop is CASSEYGGTGRFTEAFF. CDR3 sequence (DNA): TGTGCCAGCAGTGAATATGGCGGGACAGGGCGCTTTACTGAAGCTTTCTTT.

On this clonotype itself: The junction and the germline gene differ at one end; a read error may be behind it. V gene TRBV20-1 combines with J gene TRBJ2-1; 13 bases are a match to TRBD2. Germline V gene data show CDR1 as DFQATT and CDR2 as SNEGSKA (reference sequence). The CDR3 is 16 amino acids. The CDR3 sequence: CCARDPGLAGVHEQFF. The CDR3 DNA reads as TGCTGTGCTAGAGATCCCGGACTAGCGGGAGTACATGAGCAGTTCTTC.

The CDR3 here is CSASGGHAYEQYF. CDR3 DNA: TGCAGTGCTAGCGGGGGGCATGCCTACGAGCAGTACTTC. The V call is TRBV20-1, the J call TRBJ2-7, with a possible D match to TRBD2 (7 bases). V was clipped by 3 bases and J by 2 bases, with 11 bases between them. The CDR3 totals 13 residues. Germline CDR1 DFQATT, CDR2 SNEGSKA (reference sequence).

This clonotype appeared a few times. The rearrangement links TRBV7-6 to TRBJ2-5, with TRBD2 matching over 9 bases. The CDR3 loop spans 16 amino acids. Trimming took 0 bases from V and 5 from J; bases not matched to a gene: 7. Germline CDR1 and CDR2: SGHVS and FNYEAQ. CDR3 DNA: TGTGCCAGCAGCTTAGCTGGCGGGGGGGCACTTGAGACCCAGTACTTC. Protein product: CASSLAGGGALETQYF. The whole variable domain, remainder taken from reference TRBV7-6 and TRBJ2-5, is GAGVSQSPRYKVTKRGQDVALRCDPISGHVSLYWYRQALGQGPEFLTYFNYEAQQDKSGLPNDRFSAERPEGSISTLTIQRTEQRDSAMYRCASSLAGGGALETQYFGPGTRLLVL.

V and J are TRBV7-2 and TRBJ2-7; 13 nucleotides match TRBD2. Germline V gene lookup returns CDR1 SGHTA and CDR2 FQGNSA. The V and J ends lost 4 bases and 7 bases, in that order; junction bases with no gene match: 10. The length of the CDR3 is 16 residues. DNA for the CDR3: TGTGCCAGCAGCTCAAGACTAGCGGGAGGAGAGCTGGAGCAGTACTTC. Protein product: CASSSRLAGGELEQYF. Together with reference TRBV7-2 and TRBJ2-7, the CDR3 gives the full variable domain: GAGVSQSPSNKVTEKGKDVELRCDPISGHTALYWYRQSLGQGLEFLIYFQGNSAPDKSGLPSDRFSAERTGGSVSTLTIQRTQQEDSAVYLCASSSRLAGGELEQYFGPGTRLTVT.